This T cell receptor (beta chain) was observed in a study of cytomegalovirus exposure and HLA in healthy donors. Overall study results and limits: The authors listed around 150 TCR beta chains as cytomegalovirus-associated. In a later analysis, common viral pathogens appeared linked to several of the most significant clusters. No immune exposure information besides CMV serostatus was available.

The PCR ran on 60 Vbeta and 13 Jbeta primers. The table came from immunoSEQ multiplex PCR; TCRdb's copy has only in-frame clones and leaves some out. The sample records 90,000 to 100,000 clones, less than 80% being singletons. V lost 1 base and J 5 bases, leaving 6 bases between the germline ends. CDR3 length: 12 amino acids. CDR1 is SEHNR and CDR2 is FQNEAQ in the germline V gene (reference sequence). As for this clone: What it binds is unknown.

This receptor was taken from a middle-aged man in good health and CMV-seronegative. Sample: PBMCs. The gene calls are TRBV7-9 and TRBJ2-7; D uncertain. The CDR3 DNA reads as TGTGCCAGCAGCTTAGGTTTCAACGAGCAGTACTTC. Residues: CASSLGFNEQYF.